Presented here are 30 T cell receptor beta chains from one specimen sequenced in a study of cytomegalovirus exposure and HLA in healthy donors. A multiplex PCR was run with 60 Vbeta primers and 13 Jbeta primers. Sequenced by immunoSEQ multiplex PCR; TCRdb stores in-frame clones only, minus some. The sample table includes some 150,000 clones. Sequenced input: PBMCs. Every receptor here comes from a man aged 40-49 years in good health and CMV-seronegative.

The gene calls are TRBV6-5 and TRBJ2-2, with 7 positions matching TRBD1. Germline V gives CDR1 MNHEY, CDR2 SVGAGI. The junction had 2 bases not matched to a gene; V was cut back by 8 bases and J by 2 bases. The CDR3 runs 13 residues. The CDR3 here is CASRDSNTGELFF. The CDR3 bases are TGTGCCAGCCGGGACAGTAACACCGGGGAGCTGTTTTTT.

The rearrangement joins TRBV2 to TRBJ1-4; a weak D match, TRBD1 (5 bases). The germline V gene encodes CDR1 SNHLY and CDR2 FYNNEI. There are 13 residues in the CDR3. V was shortened by 7 bases and J by 7 bases, with 13 bases between the two germline ends. CDR3 in DNA: TGTGCCAGCAAATCAGGGCTTGGTGAAAAACTGTTTTTT. Translation: CASKSGLGEKLFF.

V is TRBV11-2 and J is TRBJ1-6; D is uncertain. Trimming cost V 1 base and J 7 bases, with 5 bases left between them. In germline, CDR1 is SGHAT, CDR2 FQNNGV. The CDR3 sequence is 13 residues long. CDR3 loop: CASSLASNSPLHF. The CDR3 DNA sequence: TGTGCCAGCAGCTTAGCTTCCAATTCACCCCTCCACTTT.

This chain links TRBV9 with TRBJ2-2; D unclear. Germline lookup yields CDR1 SGDLS and CDR2 YYNGEE. This CDR3 comprises 12 residues. The germline V and J ends were trimmed by 3 bases and 7 bases, with 7 bases remaining between them. CDR3 amino acids: CASSAPGGELFF. CDR3 DNA: TGTGCCAGCAGCGCCCCGGGCGGGGAGCTGTTTTTT.

The rearrangement joins TRBV13 to TRBJ2-3; 7 bases are shared with TRBD1. The J segment lost 5 bases and the V segment lost 2 bases, leaving 10 bases of the junction unmatched. The length of the CDR3 is 16 residues. Germline V gives CDR1 PRHDT, CDR2 FYEKMQ (reference sequence). The DNA of the CDR3 is TGTGCCAGCAGCTTACGAGGGGGCGCTCAGAGAGATACGCAGTATTTT. Translated: CASSLRGGAQRDTQYF.

The V gene is TRBV5-1, the J gene TRBJ1-1, with a tentative D call TRBD1 (6 bases). The V gene's germline CDR1 is SGHRS and CDR2 YFSETQ. CDR3 length equals 13 residues. Trimming cost V 2 bases and J 5 bases, with 10 bases left between them. DNA for the CDR3: TGCGCCAGCAGCTTAAACAGGGATACTGAAGCTTTCTTT. Amino acids: CASSLNRDTEAFF.

V is TRBV6-1 and J is TRBJ2-7; D may be TRBD1 (5 bases). Germline lookup yields CDR1 MNHNS and CDR2 SASEGT. Trimming stripped 1 base from V and 2 bases from J, with 6 bases between. The CDR3 loop spans 13 amino acids. CDR3 in DNA: TGTGCCAGCAGTGAAGGGGGCCCCTACGAGCAGTACTTC. Amino acid sequence: CASSEGGPYEQYF.

The chain carries TRBV20-1 and TRBJ2-7, with a tentative D call TRBD2 (5 bases). Per the germline V gene, CDR1 is DFQATT and CDR2 is SNEGSKA (reference sequence). V was pared by 1 base and J by 8 bases, with 9 bases between. The CDR3 is made up of 11 amino acids. Written as DNA, the CDR3 is TGCAGTGCTAGAGCCAGCGGACAGCAGTACTTC. Translated: CSARASGQQYF.

V gene TRBV5-4 combines with J gene TRBJ1-4; 10 positions match TRBD1. CDR1 is SGHNT and CDR2 is YYREEE in the germline V gene (reference sequence). This CDR3 has 15 amino acids. With V trimmed by 4 bases and J by 3 bases, 3 bases remained unmatched. Written as DNA, the CDR3 is TGTGCCAGCAGCCGACAGGGGGCTGCTAATGAAAAACTGTTTTTT. This gives the protein CASSRQGAANEKLFF.

J is TRBJ2-2 and V is TRBV6-6, with a tentative D call TRBD2 (6 bases). The length of the CDR3 is 15 residues. Germline V gene sequence: CDR1 MNHNY, CDR2 SVGAGI (reference sequence). With 6 bases removed from V and 1 base from J, the gap between germline ends came to 12 bases. The CDR3 reads CASRGGTVNTGELFF. For the CDR3, the DNA is TGTGCCAGCAGGGGCGGGACGGTGAACACCGGGGAGCTGTTTTTT.

The chain is built from TRBV7-9 and TRBJ1-6, with TRBD1 matching over 7 bases. This CDR3 region has 13 residues. CDR1 is SEHNR, CDR2 FQNEAQ, per germline (reference sequence). Unmatched junction bases numbered 5, after V lost 6 bases and J lost 9 bases. The CDR3 protein is CASSLDRTSPLHF. In DNA, the CDR3 is TGTGCCAGCAGTCTGGACAGGACTTCACCCCTCCACTTT.

The V and J genes are TRBV6-4 and TRBJ2-1, with D maybe TRBD2 (5 bases). Trimming took off 0 bases at V and 8 bases at J, with 8 bases between the two ends. This CDR3 is built from 13 residues. Germline CDR1 MRHNA, CDR2 SNTAGT. The CDR3 loop reads CASSDSPRDEQFF. The CDR3 DNA follows: TGTGCCAGCAGTGACTCGCCGAGGGATGAGCAGTTCTTC.

V and J are TRBV4-1 and TRBJ1-6; 10 positions agree with TRBD1. CDR1 is MGHRA and CDR2 is YSYEKL in the germline V gene. V gave up 3 bases and J gave up 7 bases; unmatched junction bases: 6. The CDR3 consists of 16 residues. In DNA, the CDR3 is TGCGCCAGCAGCCAGGCTGACAGGGGGCGAAATTCACCCCTCCACTTT. It is translated as CASSQADRGRNSPLHF.

The chain links TRBV5-8 to TRBJ1-5, with 12 bases lining up with TRBD1. With V trimmed by 5 bases and J by 6 bases, 6 bases remained unmatched. Germline CDR1 reads SGHTS; CDR2 reads YDEGEE. This CDR3 contains 15 residues. CDR3 nucleotide sequence: TGTGCCAGCAGTTCGGGACAGGGGGCGCCTCAGCCCCAGCATTTT. It specifies CASSSGQGAPQPQHF.

The V gene is TRBV6-6, the J gene TRBJ1-1; D call uncertain. Germline V CDR1 and CDR2: MNHNY, SVGAGI (reference sequence). The V and J ends lost 3 bases and 3 bases respectively, with 8 bases between them. The CDR3 is 13 residues long. The CDR3 DNA follows: TGTGCCAGCAGTTATGTGGGCCACACTGAAGCTTTCTTT. Protein sequence: CASSYVGHTEAFF.

This CDR3 is CASTWGFGQGAGGYEQYF. The CDR3 DNA sequence: TGTGCCAGCACCTGGGGTTTCGGACAGGGGGCAGGAGGCTACGAGCAGTACTTC. V gene TRBV11-2 combines with J gene TRBJ2-7; 11 bases map to TRBD1. V shed 7 bases, J shed 3 bases, and the junction held 17 bases outside the gene matches. The CDR3 sequence is 18 residues long. From germline, CDR1 is SGHAT and CDR2 FQNNGV.

V gene TRBV4-3 combines with J gene TRBJ1-2; D is perhaps TRBD1 (6 bases). CDR1 and CDR2 from the germline V gene are LGHNA and YSLEER. The CDR3 runs 14 residues. Trimming removed 0 bases from V and 5 bases from J, with 10 bases in between. The CDR3 nucleotides are TGCGCCAGCAGCCAAGATCCCAGGGGATATGGCTACACCTTC. Its translation: CASSQDPRGYGYTF.

The genes are TRBV5-4 and TRBJ2-1; 9 bases match TRBD2. This CDR3 has 15 amino acids. Germline V gene data show CDR1 as SGHNT and CDR2 as YYREEE (reference sequence). J gave up 4 bases and V 0 bases, and 2 bases lay outside the gene matches. The CDR3 sequence: CASSLGRGGYNEQFF. The DNA of the CDR3 is TGTGCCAGCAGCTTGGGGCGGGGGGGATACAATGAGCAGTTCTTC. The variable domain in full, with the rest retrieved from reference TRBV5-4 and TRBJ2-1, is ETGVTQSPTHLIKTRGQQVTLRCSSQSGHNTVSWYQQALGQGPQFIFQYYREEENGRGNFPPRFSGLQFPNYSSELNVNALELDDSALYLCASSLGRGGYNEQFFGPGTRLTVL.

The chain couples TRBV9 to TRBJ2-1; TRBD1 aligns across 9 bases. The germline V gene has CDR1 SGDLS and CDR2 YYNGEE. Unmatched junction bases numbered 4, after V lost 0 bases and J lost 9 bases. The CDR3 is 14 residues long. The CDR3 is CASSVEQGAVEQFF. Here the CDR3 DNA reads TGTGCCAGCAGCGTAGAACAGGGGGCGGTTGAGCAGTTCTTC.

This chain joins TRBV6-6 and TRBJ1-6; 7 nucleotides agree with TRBD1. The CDR3 contains 14 residues. Germline trimming cut 6 bases from V and 6 bases from J; bases unmatched to any gene: 5. Germline V CDR1 and CDR2: MNHNY, SVGAGI (reference sequence). CDR3 residues: CASSRTGLNSPLHF. The CDR3 DNA reads as TGTGCCAGCAGCAGGACAGGACTTAATTCACCCCTCCACTTT.

The rearrangement joins TRBV9 to TRBJ2-2; D uncertain. The V gene lost 1 base and the J gene lost 3 bases, with 7 bases spanning the gap. Germline values: CDR1 SGDLS, CDR2 YYNGEE. The CDR3 spans 14 residues. The CDR3 DNA sequence: TGTGCCAGCAGCGTATCGAGCGACACCGGGGAGCTGTTTTTT. Translated: CASSVSSDTGELFF.

The rearrangement uses TRBV5-1 and TRBJ2-1; the match to TRBD2 covers 9 bases. The CDR3 runs to 16 residues. Losses at the gene ends were 1 base for V and 7 bases for J; bases not matched to a gene: 9. Germline CDR1 reads SGHRS; CDR2 reads YFSETQ. CDR3 DNA sequence: TGCGCCAGCAGCTTGAGACCAAGCGGGGGGCAGAATGAGCAGTTCTTC. Translated, it gives CASSLRPSGGQNEQFF.

The V and J genes are TRBV27 and TRBJ1-3; 8 bases map to TRBD1. This CDR3 comprises 15 residues. Germline V gene sequence: CDR1 MNHEY, CDR2 SMNVEV (reference sequence). J gave up 0 bases and V 5 bases, and 3 bases lay outside the gene matches. The DNA for the CDR3 is TGTGCCAGCAGTGGGACAGGCTCCTCTGGAAACACCATATATTTT. Amino acids: CASSGTGSSGNTIYF.

CDR3 residues: CASSSGTQIEKLFF. The CDR3 DNA reads as TGTGCCAGCAGCTCCGGGACACAGATCGAAAAACTGTTTTTT. The rearrangement joins TRBV9 to TRBJ1-4; possibly TRBD1 for D (6 bases). This CDR3 spans 14 amino acids. The V end was cut by 4 bases, the J end by 8 bases, with 15 bases between. Germline CDR1 is SGDLS and CDR2 is YYNGEE.

The V and J genes are TRBV7-9 and TRBJ1-4, with D perhaps TRBD1 (5 bases). CDR1 SEHNR and CDR2 FQNEAQ come from the germline V gene (reference sequence). This CDR3 contains 16 residues. V was shortened by 5 bases and J by 4 bases, with 17 bases between the two germline ends. The CDR3 bases are TGTGCCAGCAGCCGTAATTTGGCAGGGAATAATGAAAAACTGTTTTTT. Translated: CASSRNLAGNNEKLFF. The full variable domain, with the rest looked up from reference TRBV7-9 and TRBJ1-4, is DTGVSQNPRHKITKRGQNVTFRCDPISEHNRLYWYRQTLGQGPEFLTYFQNEAQLEKSRLLSDRFSAERPKGSFSTLEIQRTEQGDSAMYLCASSRNLAGNNEKLFFGSGTQLSVL.

The V gene is TRBV27, the J gene TRBJ1-1, with D possibly being TRBD1 (5 bases). This CDR3 has 15 amino acids. V shed 0 bases and J shed 2 bases, with 10 bases lying between them. From germline, CDR1 is MNHEY and CDR2 SMNVEV (reference sequence). The CDR3 coding sequence is TGTGCCAGCAGTTTATCACCGGGACTAAACACTGAAGCTTTCTTT. Its translation is CASSLSPGLNTEAFF.

The chain recombines TRBV9 with TRBJ2-7; perhaps TRBD1 as D (6 bases). The CDR3 is 18 amino acids. V was clipped by 0 bases and J by 0 bases, with 19 bases between them. The germline CDR1 and CDR2 sequences are SGDLS and YYNGEE. In DNA form, the CDR3 reads TGTGCCAGCAGCGTAGGGGACCCGGTCACAGGGACCTCCTACGAGCAGTACTTC. Translating gives CASSVGDPVTGTSYEQYF.

The chain recombines TRBV7-2 with TRBJ2-2, with TRBD2 identical over 8 bases. The V and J ends lost 4 bases and 0 bases, in that order; junction bases with no gene match: 4. CDR3 length: 16 amino acids. CDR1 is SGHTA, CDR2 FQGNSA, per germline. CDR3 nucleotide sequence: TGTGCCAGCAGCTCCCGGGAGGGGGCGAACACCGGGGAGCTGTTTTTT. It yields the protein CASSSREGANTGELFF.

V and J are TRBV5-1 and TRBJ1-2; TRBD1 matches at 7 bases. The CDR3 spans 13 residues. The germline CDR1 and CDR2 sequences are SGHRS and YFSETQ. The V gene end was trimmed by 4 bases and the J gene end by 4 bases; junction bases not matched to a gene: 4. The chain's CDR3 is CASSAGQRYGYTF. CDR3 nucleotide sequence: TGCGCCAGCAGCGCGGGACAGCGCTATGGCTACACCTTC. The complete variable domain, with remaining parts taken from reference TRBV5-1 and TRBJ1-2, reads KAGVTQTPRYLIKTRGQQVTLSCSPISGHRSVSWYQQTPGQGLQFLFEYFSETQRNKGNFPGRFSGRQFSNSRSEMNVSTLELGDSALYLCASSAGQRYGYTFGSGTRLTVV.

J is TRBJ2-2 and V is TRBV10-3, with D maybe TRBD1 (6 bases). Germline loops: CDR1 ENHRY, CDR2 SYGVKD. The CDR3 extends over 15 amino acids. V dropped 4 bases and J dropped 6 bases, with 15 bases sitting between them. CDR3 sequence: CAISVGTSGAGELFF. CDR3 bases: TGTGCCATCAGTGTGGGGACATCTGGGGCCGGGGAGCTGTTTTTT.